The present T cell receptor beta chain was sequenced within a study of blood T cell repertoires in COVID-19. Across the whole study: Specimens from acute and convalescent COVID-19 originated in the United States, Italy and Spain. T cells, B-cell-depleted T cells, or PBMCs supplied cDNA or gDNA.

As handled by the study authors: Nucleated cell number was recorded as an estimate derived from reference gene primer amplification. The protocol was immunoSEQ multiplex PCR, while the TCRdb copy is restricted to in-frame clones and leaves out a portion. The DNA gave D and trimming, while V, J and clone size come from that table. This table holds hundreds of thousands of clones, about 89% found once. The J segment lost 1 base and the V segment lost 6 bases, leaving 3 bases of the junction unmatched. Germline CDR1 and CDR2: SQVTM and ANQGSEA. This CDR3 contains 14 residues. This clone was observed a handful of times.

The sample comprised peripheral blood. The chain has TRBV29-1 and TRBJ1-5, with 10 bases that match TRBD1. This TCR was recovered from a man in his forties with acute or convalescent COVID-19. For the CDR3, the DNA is TGCAGCGTCGGGACAGGGGCCAGCAATCAGCCCCAGCATTTT. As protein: CSVGTGASNQPQHF.